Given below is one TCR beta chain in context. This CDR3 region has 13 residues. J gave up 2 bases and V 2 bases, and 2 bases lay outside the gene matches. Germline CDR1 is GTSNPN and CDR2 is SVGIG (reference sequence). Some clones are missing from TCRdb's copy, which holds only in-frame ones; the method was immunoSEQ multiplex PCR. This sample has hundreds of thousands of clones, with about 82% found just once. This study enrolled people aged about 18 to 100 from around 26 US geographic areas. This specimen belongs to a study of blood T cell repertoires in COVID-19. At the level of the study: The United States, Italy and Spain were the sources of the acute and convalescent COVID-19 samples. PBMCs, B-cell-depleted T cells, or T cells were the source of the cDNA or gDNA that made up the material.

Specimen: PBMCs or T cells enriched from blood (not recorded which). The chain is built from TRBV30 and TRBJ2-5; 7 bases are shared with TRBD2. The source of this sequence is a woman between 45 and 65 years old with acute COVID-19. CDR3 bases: TGTGCCTGGAGTCGCGGGGGTCAAGAGACCCAGTACTTC. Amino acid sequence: CAWSRGGQETQYF.